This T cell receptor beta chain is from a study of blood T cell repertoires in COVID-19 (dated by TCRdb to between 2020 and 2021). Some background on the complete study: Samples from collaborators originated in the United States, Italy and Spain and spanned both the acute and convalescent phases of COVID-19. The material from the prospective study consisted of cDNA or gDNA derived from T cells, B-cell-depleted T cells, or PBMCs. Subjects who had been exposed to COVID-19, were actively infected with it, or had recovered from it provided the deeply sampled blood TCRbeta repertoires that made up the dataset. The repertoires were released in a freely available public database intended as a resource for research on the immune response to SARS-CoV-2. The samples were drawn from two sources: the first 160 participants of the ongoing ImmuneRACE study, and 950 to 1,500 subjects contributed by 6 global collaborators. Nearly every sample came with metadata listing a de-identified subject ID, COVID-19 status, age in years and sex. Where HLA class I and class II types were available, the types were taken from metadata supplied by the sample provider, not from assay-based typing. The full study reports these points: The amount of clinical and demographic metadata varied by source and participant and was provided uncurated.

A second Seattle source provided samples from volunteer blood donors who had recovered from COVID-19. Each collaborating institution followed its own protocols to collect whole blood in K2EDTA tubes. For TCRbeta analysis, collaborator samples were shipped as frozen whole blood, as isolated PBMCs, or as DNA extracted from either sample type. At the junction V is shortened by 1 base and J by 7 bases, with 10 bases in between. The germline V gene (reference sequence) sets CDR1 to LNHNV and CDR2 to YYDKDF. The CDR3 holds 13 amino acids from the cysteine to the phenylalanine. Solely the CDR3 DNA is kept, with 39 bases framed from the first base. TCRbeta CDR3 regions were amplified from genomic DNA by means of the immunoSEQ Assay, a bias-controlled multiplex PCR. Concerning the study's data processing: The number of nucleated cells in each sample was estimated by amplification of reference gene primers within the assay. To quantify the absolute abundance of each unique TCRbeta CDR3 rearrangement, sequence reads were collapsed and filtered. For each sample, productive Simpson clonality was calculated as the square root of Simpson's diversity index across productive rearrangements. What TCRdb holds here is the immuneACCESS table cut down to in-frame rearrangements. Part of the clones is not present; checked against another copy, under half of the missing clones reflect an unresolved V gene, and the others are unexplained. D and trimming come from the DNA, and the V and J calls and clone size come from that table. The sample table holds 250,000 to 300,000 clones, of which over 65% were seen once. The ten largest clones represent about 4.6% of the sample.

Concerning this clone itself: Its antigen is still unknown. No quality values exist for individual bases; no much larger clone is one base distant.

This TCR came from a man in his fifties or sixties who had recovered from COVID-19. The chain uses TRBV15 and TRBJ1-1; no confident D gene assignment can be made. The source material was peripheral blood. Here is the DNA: TGTGCCACCAGCAGAGTTGTTGCCGGTGAAGCTTTCTTT. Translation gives CATSRVVAGEAFF.